This TCR beta chain was identified during a study of T-cell memory formation after mild COVID-19. This clonotype has just a few counts. The TCR alpha and TCR beta cDNA libraries, bearing sample barcodes and UMIs, were generated by 5'RACE using constant-segment primers. TCRdb redid the calling of the 5' RACE reads with MiXCR, one entry per CDR3 protein. The sample contains 350,000 to 500,000 distinct CDR3 sequences, under 20% of which appear only once. Germline values: CDR1 SGHNT, CDR2 YYREEE (reference sequence). The V gene lost 0 bases and the J gene lost 4 bases, with 13 bases spanning the gap. The length of the CDR3 is 15 residues.

The clonotype originates from a man between 18 and 29 years old who had mild COVID-19 (a few samples of this study predate the infection). Cell type and time point are not known. V usage is TRBV5-4 and J usage is TRBJ2-5, with D possibly being TRBD2 (5 bases). Specimen: PBMCs or a T cell subset sorted from them (not recorded which). CDR3 residues: CASSLAYGERETQYF. In DNA form, the CDR3 reads TGTGCCAGCAGCTTGGCGTACGGGGAACGAGAGACCCAGTACTTC.